This passage covers 15 T cell receptor beta chains from one sample sequenced in a study of T cell responses to AZD1222 COVID-19 vaccine. Assay used: immunoSEQ multiplex PCR; TCRdb lists only in-frame clones, some missing. This table has about 150,000 clones, approximately 88% appearing once. This specimen was peripheral blood, taken on day 0 of AZD1222 vaccination. These receptors were obtained from an adult in good health.

In DNA, the CDR3 is TGTGCCAGCAGGGACGGGACAGGGGGAGTCTATATGGAAGCTTTCTTT. Its protein is CASRDGTGGVYMEAFF. The gene calls are TRBV6-6 and TRBJ1-1, with 11 bases matching TRBD1. Germline V gives CDR1 MNHNY, CDR2 SVGAGI (reference sequence). Trimming at V came to 6 bases and at J to 8 bases, leaving 14 bases not matched to a gene. This CDR3 spans 16 amino acids.

The chain recombines TRBV7-2 with TRBJ2-1; a possible D gene is TRBD1 (5 bases). CDR3 length: 12 amino acids. Germline-derived CDR1 and CDR2 are SGHTA and FQGNSA. V lost 3 bases and J lost 9, with 9 bases in between. The CDR3 reads CASSFSTGEQFF. In DNA, the CDR3 is TGTGCCAGCAGCTTTTCTACAGGTGAGCAGTTCTTC.

As DNA, the CDR3 is TGTGCCAGCAGCAATGGCCGTGGGCGGGACCCAAAGGTCCTTAGCAATCAGCCCCAGCATTTT. It is translated as CASSNGRGRDPKVLSNQPQHF. This chain links TRBV21-1 with TRBJ1-5. TRBV21-1 is a documented pseudogene. The length of the CDR3 is 21 residues.

This chain joins TRBV9 and TRBJ2-1, with D possibly being TRBD1 or TRBD2 (5 bases each). The CDR3 covers 15 residues. Trimming removed 4 bases from V and 8 bases from J, with 19 bases in between. Germline CDR1 reads SGDLS; CDR2 reads YYNGEE. The CDR3: CASSPPLRGEDEQFF. The CDR3 DNA reads TGTGCCAGCAGCCCCCCCTTGAGGGGTGAGGATGAGCAGTTCTTC.

The J gene is TRBJ1-1, the V gene TRBV28, with a tentative D call TRBD1 (5 bases). The CDR3 runs 14 residues. Germline-derived CDR1 and CDR2 are MDHEN and SYDVKM. V was trimmed by 2 bases and J by 6 bases, leaving 13 bases between them. The CDR3 loop is CASSLAGLYAEAFF. The CDR3 DNA reads as TGTGCCAGCAGTTTAGCAGGGTTATACGCTGAAGCTTTCTTT.

The table lists this clone with a count of one. The gene calls are TRBV7-9 and TRBJ2-7; 11 bases are a match to TRBD2. This CDR3 has 15 residues. V dropped 6 bases and J dropped 3; count of bases not matched to a gene: 7. Germline CDR1 reads SEHNR; CDR2 reads FQNEAQ (reference sequence). The CDR3 here is CASSTSGTSGYEQYF. DNA of the CDR3: TGTGCCAGCAGTACCTCCGGGACTAGCGGCTACGAGCAGTACTTC.

The CDR3 here is CSVPGSLNEKLFF. CDR3 bases: TGCAGCGTCCCGGGGAGTCTTAATGAAAAACTGTTTTTT. V gene TRBV29-1 combines with J gene TRBJ1-4; no definite D call. Germline V CDR1 and CDR2: SQVTM, ANQGSEA. V lost 6 bases and J 4 bases, leaving 12 bases between the germline ends. The CDR3 totals 13 residues.

The V gene is TRBV6-2 or TRBV6-3, the J gene TRBJ2-2; D possibly corresponds to TRBD2 (6 bases). This CDR3 has 14 residues. V lost 2 bases, J lost 4 bases, and 8 bases lay in between. Per germline, CDR1 MNHEY and CDR2 SVGEGT. CDR3 DNA sequence: TGTGCCAGCAGTTACAAAGCGGGCACCGGGGAGCTGTTTTTT. It yields the protein CASSYKAGTGELFF.

This chain joins TRBV11-3 and TRBJ1-6, with D hard to call. The CDR3 spans 12 residues. The germline CDR1 and CDR2 sequences are SGHNT and YENEEA. Trimming pared 1 base from V and 6 bases from J, leaving 1 base between. CDR3 sequence reads: CASSLVNSPLHF. DNA of the CDR3: TGTGCCAGCAGCTTAGTTAATTCACCCCTCCACTTT.

This clone has more than one count but fewer than ten. The chain links TRBV2 to TRBJ1-1; D uncertain. The V end lost 5 bases, the J end lost 4 bases, and 5 bases lay between the germline ends. The CDR3 has 11 residues. Germline assignment: CDR1 SNHLY and CDR2 FYNNEI. Written as DNA, the CDR3 is TGTGCCAGCAGTCCACTCACTGAAGCTTTCTTT. It codes for CASSPLTEAFF. The full variable domain, in which reference TRBV2 and TRBJ1-1 provide the parts outside the CDR3, is EPEVTQTPSHQVTQMGQEVILRCVPISNHLYFYWYRQILGQKVEFLVSFYNNEISEKSEIFDDQFSVERPDGSNFTLKIRSTKLEDSAMYFCASSPLTEAFFGQGTRLTVV.

The genes are TRBV5-1 and TRBJ2-2; 7 bases line up with TRBD2. With 4 bases clipped from V and 5 bases from J, the junction kept 2 bases outside the gene matches. CDR1 and CDR2 from the germline V gene are SGHRS and YFSETQ. The CDR3 is 13 residues long. The CDR3 is CASSREGTGELFF. In DNA form, the CDR3 reads TGCGCCAGCAGCAGGGAGGGAACCGGGGAGCTGTTTTTT.

The chain recombines TRBV19 with TRBJ1-2; D gene ambiguous. Germline CDR1 and CDR2: LNHDA and SQIVND (reference sequence). The V end lost 4 bases, the J end lost 2 bases, and 11 bases lay between the germline ends. This CDR3 is built from 14 residues. CDR3 in DNA: TGTGCCAGTAGTAGCCCCCCAGAAAACTATGGCTACACCTTC. This encodes CASSSPPENYGYTF.

The V gene is TRBV3-1 (or the pseudogene TRBV3-2), the J gene TRBJ1-3; a weak D match, TRBD1 (5 bases). The V gene's germline CDR1 is LGHDT and CDR2 YNNKEL (reference sequence). The V gene lost 1 base and the J gene lost 4 bases, with 8 bases spanning the gap. The CDR3 is 14 amino acids. CDR3 in amino acids: CASSQVGVGNTIYF. The CDR3 DNA sequence: TGTGCCAGCAGCCAAGTAGGGGTGGGAAACACCATATATTTT.

The chain links TRBV11-2 to TRBJ1-2; maybe TRBD1 (6 bases). Germline V CDR1 and CDR2: SGHAT, FQNNGV. This CDR3 has 13 residues. V gave up 3 bases and J gave up 7 bases, with 12 bases separating them. In nucleotides, the CDR3 is TGTGCCAGCAGCTTTTCCAGGGGTTCTGGCTACACCTTC. Its translation: CASSFSRGSGYTF.

The chain links TRBV30 to TRBJ2-7; TRBD1 is a possible D gene (5 bases). Trimming took 4 bases from V and 2 from J, leaving 9 bases between them. The CDR3 spans 12 residues. Germline loops: CDR1 GTSNPN, CDR2 SVGIG (reference sequence). Here the CDR3 reads CAWTRQPYEQYF. CDR3 nucleotides: TGTGCCTGGACAAGACAGCCCTACGAGCAGTACTTC. The full variable domain, its missing parts supplied by reference TRBV30 and TRBJ2-7, is SQTIHQWPATLVQPVGSPLSLECTVEGTSNPNLYWYRQAAGRGLQLLFYSVGIGQISSEVPQNLSASRPQDRQFILSSKKLLLSDSGFYLCAWTRQPYEQYFGPGTRLTVT.